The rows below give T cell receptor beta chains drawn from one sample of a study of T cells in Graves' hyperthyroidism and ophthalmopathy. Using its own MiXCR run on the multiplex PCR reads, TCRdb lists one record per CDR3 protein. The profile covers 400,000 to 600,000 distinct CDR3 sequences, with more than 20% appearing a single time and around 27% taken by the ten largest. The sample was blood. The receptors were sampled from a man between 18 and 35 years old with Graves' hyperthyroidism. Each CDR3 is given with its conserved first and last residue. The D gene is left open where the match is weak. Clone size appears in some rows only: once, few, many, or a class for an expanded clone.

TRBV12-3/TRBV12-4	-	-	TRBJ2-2	TGTGCCAGCAGTTCGGGGTGGGACACCGGGGAGCTGTTTTTT	CASSSGWDTGELFF
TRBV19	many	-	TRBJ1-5	TGTGCCAGTAGTCCCGGGACCCAGAGCCCTTATAGCAATCAGCCCCAGCATTTT	CASSPGTQSPYSNQPQHF
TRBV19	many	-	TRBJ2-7	TGTGCCAGTAGTCCCGGAGGGGTGAGGGACTTTGACGAGCAGTACTTC	CASSPGGVRDFDEQYF
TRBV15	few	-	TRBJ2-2	TGTGCCACCAGCAGAGGGACGAACATCGGGGAGCTGTTTTTT	CATSRGTNIGELFF
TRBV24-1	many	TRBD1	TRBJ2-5	TGTGCCACCAGTGAGCTACAGGGGTCCGGAGAGACCCAGTACTTC	CATSELQGSGETQYF
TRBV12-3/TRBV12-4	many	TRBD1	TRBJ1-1	TGTGCCAGCAGCACCGGGACAGGTTTAAGGACTGAAGCTTTCTTT	CASSTGTGLRTEAFF
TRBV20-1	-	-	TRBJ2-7	TGCAGTACCACGGCGGGGACGGTGTCCTACGAGCAGTACTTC	CSTTAGTVSYEQYF
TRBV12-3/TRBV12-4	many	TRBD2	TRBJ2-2	TGTGCCAGCAGTTTACTAGCGGGGGGGGGCACCGGGGAGCTGTTTTTT	CASSLLAGGGTGELFF
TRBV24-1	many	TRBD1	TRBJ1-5	TGTGCCACCAGTGAACAGGGGTTGTATCAGCCCCAGCATTTT	CATSEQGLYQPQHF
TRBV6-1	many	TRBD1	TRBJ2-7	TGTGCCAGCAGTGCGGGACAGGGGAGTAAGGAGCAGTACTTC	CASSAGQGSKEQYF
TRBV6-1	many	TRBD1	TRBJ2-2	TGTGCCAGCAGTCGACAGGGGAACACCGGGGAGCTGTTTTTT	CASSRQGNTGELFF
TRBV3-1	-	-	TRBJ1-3	TGTGCCAGCAGACAACCTATAGGGACCTCTGGAAACACCATATATTTT	CASRQPIGTSGNTIYF
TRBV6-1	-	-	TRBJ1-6	TGTGCCAGCAGTGAATCCCTGACGGAATATAATTCACCCCTCCACTTT	CASSESLTEYNSPLHF
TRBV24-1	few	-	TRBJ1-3	TGTGCCACCCGGGGGTACACCATATATTTT	CATRGYTIYF
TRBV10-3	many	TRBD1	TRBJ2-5	TGTGCCATCAGCGTAGACAGGGTGGAGACCCAGTACTTC	CAISVDRVETQYF
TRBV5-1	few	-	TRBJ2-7	TGCGCCAGCAGCTTGAAAACTTTTTCCTACGAGCAGTACTTC	CASSLKTFSYEQYF
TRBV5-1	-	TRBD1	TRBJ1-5	TGCGCCAGCAGCTTGTGGGGGACAGACAATCAGCCCCAGCATTTT	CASSLWGTDNQPQHF
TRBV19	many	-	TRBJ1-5	TGTGCCAGTAGTATGAAGGGGAGCAATCAGCCCCAGCATTTT	CASSMKGSNQPQHF
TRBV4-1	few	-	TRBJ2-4	TGCGCCAGCAGCCTGTGGGCCCCTGGTGGCATTCAGTACTTC	CASSLWAPGGIQYF
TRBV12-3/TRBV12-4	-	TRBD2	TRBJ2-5	TGTGCCAGCAGCCAAGATACGCGGGAGTGGCTGAAGACCCAGTACTTC	CASSQDTREWLKTQYF
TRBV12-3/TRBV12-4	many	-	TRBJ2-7	TGTGCCAGCATCCTATACCCCGACGGAACCTACGAGCAGTACTTC	CASILYPDGTYEQYF
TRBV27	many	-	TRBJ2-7	TGTGCCAGCAGTTTTGCCGGGGGTCCCTACGAGCAGTACTTC	CASSFAGGPYEQYF
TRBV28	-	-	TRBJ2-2	TGTGCCAGCAGTTTCTTAGGGGTTTCCCCTAACACCGGGGAGCTGTTTTTT	CASSFLGVSPNTGELFF
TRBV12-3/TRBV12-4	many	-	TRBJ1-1	TGTGCCAGCAGCGTACCGCCTCTGGTGATGAACACTGAAGCTTTCTTT	CASSVPPLVMNTEAFF
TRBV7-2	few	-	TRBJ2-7	TGTGCCAGCAGCCAGGGGCGGATCTACGAGCAGTACTTC	CASSQGRIYEQYF
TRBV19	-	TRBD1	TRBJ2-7	TGTGCCAGTAGTATGGGAGCAGGGGGCTACGAGCAGTACTTC	CASSMGAGGYEQYF
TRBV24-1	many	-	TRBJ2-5	TGTGCCACCAGTGAGTCTAACAGGGGAGGCGGAGAGACCCAGTACTTC	CATSESNRGGGETQYF
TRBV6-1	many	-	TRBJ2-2	TGTGCCACCCACGGCACCGGGGAGCTGTTTTTT	CATHGTGELFF
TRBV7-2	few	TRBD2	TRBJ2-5	TGTGCCAGCAGCTCCCCTCTAGTGGCGGGGGGGACCCAGTACTTC	CASSSPLVAGGTQYF
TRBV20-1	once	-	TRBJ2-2	TGCAGTGCTAGAACTGTGGAGGGGAACACCGGGGAGCTGTTTTTT	CSARTVEGNTGELFF
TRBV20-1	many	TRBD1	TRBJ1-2	TGCAGTGCTAGGCGACCTCCGGGACAGGGGACCACTAACTATGGCTACACCTTC	CSARRPPGQGTTNYGYTF